The subject of this entry is one TCR beta chain. This entry belongs to a study of T cell responses to AZD1222 COVID-19 vaccine. Germline CDR1 SGHTA, CDR2 FQGNSA. The length of the CDR3 is 16 residues. Trimming cost V 5 bases and J 4 bases; bases outside gene matches: 6. Profiling relied on immunoSEQ multiplex PCR, and the TCRdb table lists in-frame clones only, not all of them. The repertoire holds about 97,000 clones, with approximately 81% as singletons. The sample in question was peripheral blood, obtained on day 0 of AZD1222 vaccination. The chain has TRBV7-2 and TRBJ2-1; 12 bases are a match to TRBD2. This sequence originates from an adult in good health. In DNA, the CDR3 is TGTGCCAGCAGCAGTCGGACTAGCGGGACATACAATGAGCAGTTCTTC. Translation gives CASSSRTSGTYNEQFF.